The 11 T cell receptor beta chains below come from one sample, sequenced in a study of cytomegalovirus exposure and HLA in healthy donors. PCR primers comprised 60 Vbeta and 13 Jbeta primers. Clones were sequenced by immunoSEQ multiplex PCR, and TCRdb holds only the in-frame ones, with some missing. This table has about 170,000 clones, roughly 67% appearing once. Specimen: PBMCs. These receptors all stem from a young woman in good health and CMV-seropositive.

This clone appeared a few times. The junction and the germline gene differ at one end; a read error may be behind it. CDR3 DNA sequence: TGTTCCAGCAGCTTAGTTGGGACAGGGGGAGGATTGTACGAGCAGTACTTC. Translated: CSSSLVGTGGGLYEQYF. The chain uses TRBV7-9 and TRBJ2-7; 11 bases line up with TRBD1. The CDR3 is 17 residues long. Germline CDR1 is SEHNR and CDR2 is FQNEAQ (reference sequence).

The chain carries TRBV7-2 and TRBJ2-7; 12 bases map to TRBD2. This CDR3 has 15 amino acids. Germline CDR1 is SGHTA and CDR2 is FQGNSA. V lost 5 bases to trimming and J lost 3 bases; unmatched junction nucleotides: 5. The CDR3 region is CASSRTSGENYEQYF. The CDR3 region has the DNA TGTGCCAGCAGCCGGACTAGCGGGGAGAACTACGAGCAGTACTTC.

Turning to this clone: At one end, the junction sequence differs from germline, possibly due to a read error. This chain uses TRBV6-6 with TRBJ2-5; D may be TRBD2 (7 bases). The length of the CDR3 is 15 residues. Germline-derived CDR1 and CDR2 are MNHNY and SVGAGI (reference sequence). The CDR3 here is CVSSARGGGTETQYF. The CDR3 DNA follows: TGTGTCAGCAGTGCTCGCGGGGGCGGGACGGAGACCCAGTACTTC.

The V gene is TRBV7-2, the J gene TRBJ2-5; 11 positions agree with TRBD2. CDR3 size: 17 residues. CDR1 is SGHTA and CDR2 is FQGNSA in the germline V gene. Losses at the gene ends were 3 bases for V and 2 bases for J; bases not matched to a gene: 8. This CDR3 is CASSLGLAGGRQETQYF. DNA for the CDR3: TGTGCCAGCAGCTTGGGGTTAGCGGGGGGGAGGCAAGAGACCCAGTACTTC.

Concerning this clone: One junction end does not reproduce the germline sequence, and a read error may be involved. The J gene is TRBJ1-1, the V gene TRBV7-9, with D unclear. This CDR3 region has 16 residues. Germline CDR1 reads SEHNR; CDR2 reads FQNEAQ (reference sequence). In nucleotides, the CDR3 is TGTTCCAGCAGTCCTAATGGCCCAGACATGAACACTGAAGCTTTCTTT. Translation: CSSSPNGPDMNTEAFF. The complete variable domain, with remaining parts taken from reference TRBV7-9 and TRBJ1-1, reads DTGVSQNPRHKITKRGQNVTFRCDPISEHNRLYWYRQTLGQGPEFLTYFQNEAQLEKSRLLSDRFSAERPKGSFSTLEIQRTEQGDSAMYLCSSSPNGPDMNTEAFFGQGTRLTVV.

The table lists this clone with a few counts. V is TRBV6-1 and J is TRBJ2-5; D is possibly TRBD2 (5 bases). The CDR3 sequence is 14 residues long. Trimming pared 0 bases from V and 5 bases from J, leaving 10 bases between. CDR1 and CDR2 (germline): MNHNS, SASEGT. In DNA, the CDR3 is TGTGCCAGCAGTGAAGCCGGACTGTGGGAGACCCAGTACTTC. The encoded protein is CASSEAGLWETQYF.

The V call is TRBV11-2, the J call TRBJ2-7; D uncertain. This CDR3 has 11 amino acids. Trimming took off 4 bases at V and 6 bases at J, with 7 bases between the two ends. Germline V gene data show CDR1 as SGHAT and CDR2 as FQNNGV. This CDR3 is CASSYSFEQYF. The CDR3 nucleotides read TGTGCCAGCAGCTATTCGTTCGAGCAGTACTTC.

The chain combines TRBV4-2 with TRBJ2-7; D gene ambiguous. The CDR3 runs 13 residues. Trimming took off 3 bases at V and 2 bases at J, with 8 bases between the two ends. Per the germline V gene, CDR1 is LGHNA and CDR2 is YNFKEQ. The CDR3 here is CASSQLQTYEQYF. The CDR3 region has the DNA TGTGCCAGCAGCCAGTTACAGACCTACGAGCAGTACTTC.

The rearrangement links TRBV7-9 to TRBJ2-5, with D perhaps TRBD2 (5 bases). The J call is in doubt because the DNA end fits TRBJ2-7 better. Germline values: CDR1 SEHNR, CDR2 FQNEAQ (reference sequence). The CDR3 has 16 residues. CDR3 DNA: TGTGCCAGCAGTCCCGAGGGCACCCTGTTTAGCTACGAGCAGTACTTC. It translates to CASSPEGTLFSYEQYF.

This chain links TRBV4-3 with TRBJ2-3, with 8 bases that match TRBD1. The CDR3 sequence is 15 residues long. The V and J ends lost 0 bases and 9 bases, in that order; junction bases with no gene match: 8. CDR1 is LGHNA, CDR2 YSLEER, per germline. CDR3 coding DNA: TGCGCCAGCAGCCAAGATCCAGGACAGGGCCTGACGCAGTATTTT. This gives the protein CASSQDPGQGLTQYF.

The chain is built from TRBV19 and TRBJ2-1, with D uncertain. Germline V gives CDR1 LNHDA, CDR2 SQIVND (reference sequence). The CDR3 extends over 13 amino acids. The V end was cut by 8 bases, the J end by 4 bases, with 12 bases between. The CDR3 spells CASSNPGYNEQFF. Written as DNA, the CDR3 is TGTGCCAGTTCTAATCCGGGTTACAATGAGCAGTTCTTC.